This T cell receptor beta chain stems from a study of cytomegalovirus exposure and HLA in healthy donors. PCR amplification relied on 60 Vbeta primers (plus 13 Jbeta primers). Repertoires were generated with immunoSEQ multiplex PCR, while TCRdb's copy carries only in-frame clones and drops some. The sample lists approximately 160,000 clones; 80% were seen once. The sequence was obtained from a man aged 30 to 39 in good health and CMV-seropositive. The specimen was PBMCs.

The CDR3 here is CASSVGKTGLYEQYF. The CDR3 region has the DNA TGCGCCAGCAGTGTGGGCAAGACAGGGCTCTACGAGCAGTACTTC. The V gene is TRBV10-1, the J gene TRBJ2-7, with 7 bases matching TRBD1. CDR1 and CDR2 (germline): WNHNN, SYGVQD (reference sequence). The V segment lost 4 bases and the J segment 3 bases; nucleotides outside the gene matches: 9. This CDR3 comprises 15 residues.